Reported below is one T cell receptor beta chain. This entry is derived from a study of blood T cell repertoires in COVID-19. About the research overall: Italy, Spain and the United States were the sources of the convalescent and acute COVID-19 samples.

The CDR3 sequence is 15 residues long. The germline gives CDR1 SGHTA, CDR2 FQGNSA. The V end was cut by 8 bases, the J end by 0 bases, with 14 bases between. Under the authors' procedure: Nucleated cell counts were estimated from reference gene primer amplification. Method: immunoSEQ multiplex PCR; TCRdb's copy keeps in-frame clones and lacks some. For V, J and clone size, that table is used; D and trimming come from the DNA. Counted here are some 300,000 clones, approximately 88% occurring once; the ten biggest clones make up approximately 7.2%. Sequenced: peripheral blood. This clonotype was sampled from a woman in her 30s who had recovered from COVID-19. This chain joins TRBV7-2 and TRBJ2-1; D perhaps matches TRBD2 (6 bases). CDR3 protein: CASQGGRSSYNEQFF. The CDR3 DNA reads TGTGCCAGCCAAGGAGGGAGAAGCTCCTACAATGAGCAGTTCTTC.